The rows below give T cell receptor beta chains drawn from one sample of a study of cytomegalovirus exposure and HLA in healthy donors. Some clones are missing from TCRdb's copy, which holds only in-frame ones; the method was immunoSEQ multiplex PCR. The sample includes 29,000 or so clones. What was sequenced was PBMCs. The receptors were gathered from a man aged 25-45 years in good health and CMV-seronegative. Both conserved end residues are part of each CDR3. Fields, in order: CDR3 length, D gene, V gene, J gene, CDR3 protein, CDR3 DNA. The D gene is left open where the match is weak.

15,.,TRBV5-4,TRBJ1-1,CASSPSGGWDTEAFF,TGTGCCAGCAGCCCCTCAGGTGGTTGGGACACTGAAGCTTTCTTT
14,TRBD1,TRBV19,TRBJ1-2,CASSTGTGGVGYTF,TGTGCCAGTAGTACTGGGACAGGGGGCGTTGGCTACACCTTC
15,TRBD1,TRBV19,TRBJ1-2,CASREPGQTNYGYTF,TGTGCCAGTAGGGAACCGGGACAGACAAACTATGGCTACACCTTC
13,TRBD1,TRBV4-2,TRBJ1-2,CASSQQGVYGYTF,TGTGCCAGCAGCCAACAGGGGGTTTATGGCTACACCTTC
18,TRBD1,TRBV10-3,TRBJ1-5,CAISESQGQGWSNQPQHF,TGTGCCATCAGTGAGTCCCAGGGACAGGGATGGAGCAATCAGCCCCAGCATTTT
13,.,TRBV28,TRBJ1-5,CAGQGTPNQPQHF,TGTGCCGGGCAGGGGACACCCAATCAGCCCCAGCATTTT
17,.,TRBV25-1,TRBJ1-4,CASSEWDLARGDEKLFF,TGTGCCAGCAGTGAATGGGACCTCGCCAGGGGAGATGAAAAACTGTTTTTT
15,.,TRBV27,TRBJ2-7,CASSRAGTFSYEQYF,TGTGCCAGCAGCCGTGCCGGGACATTCTCCTACGAGCAGTACTTC
15,TRBD2,TRBV2,TRBJ2-7,CASREGTSGNYEQYF,TGTGCCAGCAGAGAGGGGACTAGCGGGAACTACGAGCAGTACTTC
17,TRBD2,TRBV18,TRBJ2-1,CASSPGIGGGFDNEQFF,TGTGCCAGCTCACCAGGTATTGGCGGGGGTTTCGACAATGAGCAGTTCTTC
14,.,TRBV9,TRBJ1-2,CASSPPLQGYGYTF,TGTGCCAGCAGCCCTCCTTTACAGGGATATGGCTACACCTTC
17,TRBD1,TRBV30,TRBJ1-4,CAWNPGTDPATNEKLFF,TGTGCCTGGAACCCCGGGACAGATCCTGCAACTAATGAAAAACTGTTTTTT
13,.,TRBV6-5,TRBJ2-5,CASLPWGGETQYF,TGTGCCAGCCTACCTTGGGGCGGAGAGACCCAGTACTTC
14,TRBD2,TRBV27,TRBJ2-4,CASSLLAGVNIQYF,TGTGCCAGCAGTTTACTAGCGGGGGTTAACATTCAGTACTTC
18,TRBD2,TRBV5-1,TRBJ2-5,CASSTPTGREGTQETQYF,TGCGCCAGCAGCACACCCACCGGGAGGGAGGGCACCCAAGAGACCCAGTACTTC
17,.,TRBV19,TRBJ1-1,CASSIGRGGMMNTEAFF,TGTGCCAGTAGTATAGGTAGGGGGGGAATGATGAACACTGAAGCTTTCTTT
13,.,TRBV6-1,TRBJ2-3,CASSRDFQDTQYF,TGTGCCAGCAGTCGGGACTTTCAAGATACGCAGTATTTT
16,.,TRBV6-5,TRBJ2-3,CASSYKQGVFPDTQYF,TGTGCCAGCAGCTACAAACAGGGAGTTTTTCCAGATACGCAGTATTTT
16,.,TRBV4-1,TRBJ2-7,CASSQEVGRGSYEQYF,TGCGCCAGCAGCCAAGAGGTCGGGAGAGGGTCCTACGAGCAGTACTTC
16,TRBD1,TRBV13,TRBJ2-5,CASSDSRTGGAETQYF,TGTGCCAGCAGCGATAGCCGGACAGGGGGCGCGGAGACCCAGTACTTC
16,TRBD2,TRBV27,TRBJ2-7,CASSLRGGLAGAEQYF,TGTGCCAGCAGTTTAAGGGGGGGACTAGCGGGAGCCGAGCAGTACTTC
14,.,TRBV25-1,TRBJ1-1,CASSTAGGNTEAFF,TGTGCCAGCAGTACCGCCGGGGGGAACACTGAAGCTTTCTTT
15,TRBD1,TRBV7-8,TRBJ1-5,CASSRGQVSNQPQHF,TGTGCCAGCAGCCGTGGACAGGTTAGCAATCAGCCCCAGCATTTT
15,TRBD1,TRBV6-5,TRBJ1-5,CASSRTGQGRQPQHF,TGTGCCAGCAGTAGGACAGGGCAGGGACGACAGCCCCAGCATTTT
13,.,TRBV18,TRBJ2-7,CASSPTGLYEQYF,TGTGCCAGCTCACCAACAGGGCTCTACGAGCAGTACTTC
13,.,TRBV5-1,TRBJ2-1,CASSSDPGNEQFF,TGCGCCAGCAGCTCGGACCCGGGGAATGAGCAGTTCTTC
12,.,TRBV7-9,TRBJ1-2,CASSLEGGGYTF,TGTGCCAGCAGCTTGGAAGGAGGTGGCTACACCTTC